This TCR beta chain is drawn from a study of CD8 T cells in ankylosing spondylitis. Regarding this clonotype: The antigen is unknown.

The CDR3 is 12 residues long. The germline V gene has CDR1 SNHLY and CDR2 FYNNEI. The ends were cut back, 4 bases at V and 10 bases at J, with 11 bases in the middle. With molecular barcodes, quantitative 5'-RACE was used to make the TCR beta libraries. From the 5' RACE reads, TCRdb called clonotypes with MiXCR, one entry per CDR3 protein. The sample has 750,000 to 850,000 distinct CDR3 sequences; roughly 10% are singletons. Study observations and caveats: Matched ankylosing spondylitis synovial fluid reportedly contained a significantly enriched population of disease-linked clones. Characteristic of ankylosing spondylitis blood, it appeared, was a TCR beta motif comprising eight highly homologous variants.

The V and J genes are TRBV2 and TRBJ1-5, with D maybe TRBD1 (6 bases). The TCR comes from a male donor with ankylosing spondylitis. The sample consisted of blood, either unsorted or a sorted T cell fraction (not recorded which). DNA of the CDR3: TGTGCCAGCAGTGGGCAGGGGATACCCCAGCATTTT. Amino acids: CASSGQGIPQHF.